This TCR beta chain emerged from a study of PD-1 blockade in classical Hodgkin lymphoma. V gave up 5 bases and J gave up 4 bases, with 15 bases separating them. CDR1 SGHAT and CDR2 FQNNGV come from the germline V gene. The CDR3 spans 15 residues. TCRdb's copy holds only in-frame clones and misses some; the assay was immunoSEQ multiplex PCR. In the table there are approximately 90,000 clones, approximately 91% of which are singletons. Study results and limitations: Nivolumab starters within 1 year of ASCT were excluded. Only CD4+ TCR diversity, not CD8+, had risen significantly by C4D1.

In every patient, relapse followed autologous stem cell transplantation, while exposure to brentuximab vedotin differed. Concerning this clone: Its antigen remains unknown.

The chain combines TRBV11-2 with TRBJ1-3; possibly TRBD1 for D (5 bases). The source of this sequence is a human donor with classical Hodgkin lymphoma. Sequenced material: peripheral blood mononuclear cells (PBMCs), taken before the second cycle of nivolumab. This CDR3 is CASSRGGAEGNTIYF. The CDR3 region has the DNA TGTGCCAGCAGCCGAGGAGGGGCAGAGGGAAACACCATATATTTT.